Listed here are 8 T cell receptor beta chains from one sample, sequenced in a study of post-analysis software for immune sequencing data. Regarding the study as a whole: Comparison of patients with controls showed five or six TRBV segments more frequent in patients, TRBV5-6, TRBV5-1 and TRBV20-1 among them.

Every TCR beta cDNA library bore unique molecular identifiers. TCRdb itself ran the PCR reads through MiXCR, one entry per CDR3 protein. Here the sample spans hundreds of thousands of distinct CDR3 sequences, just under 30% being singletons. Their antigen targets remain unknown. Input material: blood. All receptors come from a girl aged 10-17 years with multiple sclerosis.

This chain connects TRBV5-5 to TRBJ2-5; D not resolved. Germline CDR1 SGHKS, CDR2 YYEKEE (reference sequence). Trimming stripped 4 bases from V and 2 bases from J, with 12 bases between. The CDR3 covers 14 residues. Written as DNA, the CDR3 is TGTGCCAGCAGCGGGCCAGGTATACAAGAGACCCAGTACTTC. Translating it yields CASSGPGIQETQYF.

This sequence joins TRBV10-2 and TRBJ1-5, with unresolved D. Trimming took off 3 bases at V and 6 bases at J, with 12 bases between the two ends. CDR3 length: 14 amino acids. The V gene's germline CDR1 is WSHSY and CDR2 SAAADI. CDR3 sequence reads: CASSEKGVSQPQHF. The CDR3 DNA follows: TGCGCCAGCAGTGAAAAGGGAGTGAGTCAGCCCCAGCATTTT.

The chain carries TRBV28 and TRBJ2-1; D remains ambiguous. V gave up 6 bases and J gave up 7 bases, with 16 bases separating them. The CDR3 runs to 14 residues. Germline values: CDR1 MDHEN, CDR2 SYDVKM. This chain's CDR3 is CASRVGSEMNEQFF. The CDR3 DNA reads TGTGCCAGCAGAGTGGGGTCGGAGATGAATGAGCAGTTCTTC.

The CDR3 is CASSGGQTNTEAFF. Written as DNA, the CDR3 is TGCGCCAGCAGCGGGGGACAGACGAACACTGAAGCTTTCTTT. This chain uses TRBV5-1 with TRBJ1-1; 7 bases match TRBD1. The CDR3 totals 14 residues. The ends lost 4 bases at V and 1 base at J; junction bases unmatched: 4. From germline, CDR1 is SGHRS and CDR2 YFSETQ.

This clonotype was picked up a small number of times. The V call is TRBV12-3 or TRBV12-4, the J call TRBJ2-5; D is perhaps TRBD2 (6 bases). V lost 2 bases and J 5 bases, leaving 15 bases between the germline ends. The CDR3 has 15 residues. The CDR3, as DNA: TGTGCCAGCAGTTTACGGGGGAGTGGCTCTGAGACCCAGTACTTC. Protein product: CASSLRGSGSETQYF.

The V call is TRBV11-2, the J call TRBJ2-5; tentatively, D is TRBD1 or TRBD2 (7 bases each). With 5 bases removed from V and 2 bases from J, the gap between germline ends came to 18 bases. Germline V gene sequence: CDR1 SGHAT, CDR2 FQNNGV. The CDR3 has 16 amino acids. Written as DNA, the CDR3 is TGTGCCAGCAGCAGGAGGGGGCGGGAGAGACAAGAGACCCAGTACTTC. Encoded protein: CASSRRGRERQETQYF.

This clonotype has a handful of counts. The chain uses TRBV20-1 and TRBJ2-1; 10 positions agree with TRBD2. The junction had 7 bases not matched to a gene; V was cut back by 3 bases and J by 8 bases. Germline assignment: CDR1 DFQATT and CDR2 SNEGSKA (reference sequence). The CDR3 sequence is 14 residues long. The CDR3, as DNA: TGCAGTGCTAGCTCTAGCGGGAGTGTGTATGAGCAGTTCTTC. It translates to CSASSSGSVYEQFF.

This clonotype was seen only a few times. Here the CDR3 reads CASSLVTSFGYTF. In nucleotides, the CDR3 is TGTGCCAGCAGCTTAGTAACTTCCTTTGGCTACACCTTC. The chain recombines TRBV11-1 with TRBJ1-2, with no clear D. This CDR3 region has 13 residues. The germline V and J ends were trimmed by 1 base and 7 bases, with 10 bases remaining between them. Germline V gene sequence: CDR1 SGHAT, CDR2 FQDESV (reference sequence).